This entry concerns a single T cell receptor beta chain. Antigen unknown. This sample was taken from a study of cytomegalovirus exposure and HLA in healthy donors. About the research overall: About 82 million unique TCRs from HLA-typed donors were held in an early release of data. Clustering assigned about 76% of the approximately 430 genotyped donors to the Caucasian-associated ancestry cluster. Study-level points and caveats: Several of the most significant clusters appeared, in a later analysis, to be linked to common viral pathogens.

Germline CDR1 reads SNHLY; CDR2 reads FYNNEI. V was trimmed by 6 bases and J by 7 bases, leaving 15 bases between them. This CDR3 spans 13 amino acids. With 60 Vbeta and 13 Jbeta primers, the PCR was carried out. Sequencing was performed with immunoSEQ multiplex PCR; in TCRdb, only in-frame clones are kept and a portion is missing. In all, the sample yields approximately 50,000 clones. The clonotype was recovered from a woman in her thirties or forties in good health and CMV-seronegative. The J gene is TRBJ1-2, the V gene TRBV2; the D is unclear. Sequencing was carried out using PBMCs. For the CDR3, the DNA is TGTGCCAGCAGCTTCCGGGAGCGCGGTGGCTACACCTTC. It is translated as CASSFRERGGYTF. The full variable domain, rest sourced from reference TRBV2 and TRBJ1-2, is EPEVTQTPSHQVTQMGQEVILRCVPISNHLYFYWYRQILGQKVEFLVSFYNNEISEKSEIFDDQFSVERPDGSNFTLKIRSTKLEDSAMYFCASSFRERGGYTFGSGTRLTVV.